Below are 11 T cell receptor beta chains sequenced from a single sample in a study of monozygotic twins with inflammatory bowel disease. TCRdb reworked the 5' RACE reads into one entry per CDR3 protein, no DNA. The sample has more than 75,000 distinct CDR3 sequences. Sequencing was performed on blood. The receptors originated from a human donor with ulcerative colitis or Crohn's disease, or a healthy co-twin of an affected twin (not recorded which).

The J gene is TRBJ1-1, the V gene TRBV20-1; the D call of TRBD1 rests on TCRdb alone, since no DNA is present to check it. Germline CDR1 and CDR2: DFQATT and SNEGSKA (reference sequence). CDR3 length equals 14 residues. The CDR3 loop reads CSAIRQGAGTEAFF.

V is TRBV5-1 and J is TRBJ2-7; TCRdb reports TRBD1, a call that lacks DNA to check it against. The CDR3 consists of 15 residues. Looked up from germline, CDR1 is SGHRS and CDR2 is YFSETQ. The CDR3 sequence: CASSAGQATSMEQYF.

V usage is TRBV7-6 and J usage is TRBJ1-1; as DNA is missing, the TRBD1 call by TCRdb cannot be tested. The CDR3 contains 16 residues. Germline V gene lookup returns CDR1 SGHVS and CDR2 FNYEAQ. The CDR3 sequence: CASSPWTGGYGAEAFF. Full variable domain (missing parts from reference TRBV7-6 and TRBJ1-1): GAGVSQSPRYKVTKRGQDVALRCDPISGHVSLYWYRQALGQGPEFLTYFNYEAQQDKSGLPNDRFSAERPEGSISTLTIQRTEQRDSAMYRCASSPWTGGYGAEAFFGQGTRLTVV.

The chain uses TRBV3-1 and TRBJ1-5. This CDR3 spans 15 amino acids. Germline values: CDR1 LGHDT, CDR2 YNNKEL (reference sequence). The CDR3: CASSQEFQVNQPQHF.

This chain connects TRBV5-1 to TRBJ2-7; TCRdb returns TRBD2, unconfirmable since there is no DNA. CDR1 and CDR2 (germline): SGHRS, YFSETQ. This CDR3 spans 17 amino acids. CDR3 residues: CASSRDEHAAGSYEQYF.

The chain links TRBV20-1 to TRBJ1-2. The germline V gene has CDR1 DFQATT and CDR2 SNEGSKA (reference sequence). This CDR3 spans 13 amino acids. The CDR3 sequence: CSAPSGGHYGYTF.

CDR3 sequence reads: CASSPGLGINTEAFF. This chain joins TRBV18 and TRBJ1-1. There are 15 residues in the CDR3. CDR1 KGHSH and CDR2 LQKENI come from the germline V gene.

The chain uses TRBV7-8 and TRBJ2-7; no DNA is available, so the TRBD1 call from TCRdb remains unchecked. CDR3 size: 14 residues. Germline V gene lookup returns CDR1 SGHVS and CDR2 FQNEAQ. The CDR3: CASSLRTVSYEQYF.

This sequence joins TRBV5-1 and TRBJ1-1. Germline V lookup: CDR1 SGHRS, CDR2 YFSETQ. The CDR3 sequence is 14 residues long. CDR3 sequence: CASSLGAEGTEAFF. Full variable domain (missing parts from reference TRBV5-1 and TRBJ1-1): KAGVTQTPRYLIKTRGQQVTLSCSPISGHRSVSWYQQTPGQGLQFLFEYFSETQRNKGNFPGRFSGRQFSNSRSEMNVSTLELGDSALYLCASSLGAEGTEAFFGQGTRLTVV.

The CDR3 loop reads CSARAPSYEQYF. The rearrangement links TRBV20-1 to TRBJ2-7; checking the TCRdb D call of TRBD1 is not possible without DNA. The CDR3 is 12 residues long. CDR1 is DFQATT, CDR2 SNEGSKA, per germline (reference sequence).

The chain recombines TRBV5-1 with TRBJ1-2; the TCRdb D gene call, TRBD1, has no DNA to confirm it. The CDR3 loop spans 13 amino acids. Per the germline V gene, CDR1 is SGHRS and CDR2 is YFSETQ. The CDR3 protein is CASSTGQLYGYTF. Supplemented by reference TRBV5-1 and TRBJ1-2, the full variable domain reads KAGVTQTPRYLIKTRGQQVTLSCSPISGHRSVSWYQQTPGQGLQFLFEYFSETQRNKGNFPGRFSGRQFSNSRSEMNVSTLELGDSALYLCASSTGQLYGYTFGSGTRLTVV.